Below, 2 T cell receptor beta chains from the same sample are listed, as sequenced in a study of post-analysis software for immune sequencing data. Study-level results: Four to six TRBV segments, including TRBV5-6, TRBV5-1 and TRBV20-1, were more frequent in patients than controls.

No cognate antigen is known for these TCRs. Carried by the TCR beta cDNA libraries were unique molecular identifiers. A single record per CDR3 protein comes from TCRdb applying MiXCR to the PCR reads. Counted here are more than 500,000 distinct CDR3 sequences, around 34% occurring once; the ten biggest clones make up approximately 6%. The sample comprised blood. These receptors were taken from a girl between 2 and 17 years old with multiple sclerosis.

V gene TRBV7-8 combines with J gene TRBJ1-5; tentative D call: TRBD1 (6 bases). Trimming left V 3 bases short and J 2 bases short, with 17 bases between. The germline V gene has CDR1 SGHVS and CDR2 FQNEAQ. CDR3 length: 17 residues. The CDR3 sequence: CASSFPSRGPRNQPQHF. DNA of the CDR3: TGTGCCAGCAGCTTCCCGTCTCGGGGGCCTCGCAATCAGCCCCAGCATTTT.

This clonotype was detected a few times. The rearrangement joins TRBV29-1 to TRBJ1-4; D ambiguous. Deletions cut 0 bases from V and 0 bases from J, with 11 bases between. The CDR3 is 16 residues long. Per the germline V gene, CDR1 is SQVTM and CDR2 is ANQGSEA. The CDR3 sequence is CSVEDPHPATNEKLFF. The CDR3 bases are TGCAGCGTTGAAGATCCGCATCCCGCAACTAATGAAAAACTGTTTTTT.